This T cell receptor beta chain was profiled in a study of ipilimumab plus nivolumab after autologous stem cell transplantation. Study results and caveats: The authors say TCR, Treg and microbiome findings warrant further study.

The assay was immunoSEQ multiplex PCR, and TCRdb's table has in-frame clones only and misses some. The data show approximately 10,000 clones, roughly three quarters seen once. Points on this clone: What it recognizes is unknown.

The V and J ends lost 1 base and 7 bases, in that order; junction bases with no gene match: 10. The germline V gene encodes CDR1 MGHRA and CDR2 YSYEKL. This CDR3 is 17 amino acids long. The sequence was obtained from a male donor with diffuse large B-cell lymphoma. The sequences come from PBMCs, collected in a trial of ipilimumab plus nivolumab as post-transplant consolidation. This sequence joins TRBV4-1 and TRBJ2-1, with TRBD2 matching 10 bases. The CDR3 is CASSQGGPAGGKNEQFF. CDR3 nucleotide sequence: TGCGCCAGCAGCCAAGGGGGCCCAGCGGGAGGGAAGAATGAGCAGTTCTTC.